One sample yielded the 13 T cell receptor beta chains listed below, sequenced in a study of control samples from healthy donors and cancer patients. Assay used: immunoSEQ multiplex PCR; TCRdb lists only in-frame clones, some missing. The table shows about 140,000 clones, with less than 90% occurring only once. Sequenced sample: blood. These receptors were collected from a woman in her 30s in good health.

The genes are TRBV12-5 and TRBJ2-1, with D perhaps matching TRBD2 (6 bases). This CDR3 comprises 16 residues. The V gene lost 6 bases and the J gene lost 0 bases, with 15 bases spanning the gap. Germline values: CDR1 LGHNT, CDR2 FRNRAP. DNA of the CDR3: TGTGCTAGTGGCTATAAACTCGGGAGCTCCTACAATGAGCAGTTCTTC. This sequence encodes CASGYKLGSSYNEQFF.

The chain is built from TRBV11-2 and TRBJ2-3, with D perhaps matching TRBD2 (5 bases). Germline values: CDR1 SGHAT, CDR2 FQNNGV. CDR3 size: 15 residues. The V gene lost 5 bases and the J gene lost 0 bases, with 12 bases spanning the gap. CDR3 sequence reads: CASSRLGGSTDTQYF. CDR3 nucleotides: TGTGCCAGCAGCCGCCTGGGCGGGAGCACAGATACGCAGTATTTT. The variable domain in full, with the rest retrieved from reference TRBV11-2 and TRBJ2-3, is EAGVAQSPRYKIIEKRQSVAFWCNPISGHATLYWYQQILGQGPKLLIQFQNNGVVDDSQLPKDRFSAERLKGVDSTLKIQPAKLEDSAVYLCASSRLGGSTDTQYFGPGTRLTVL.

This clone was found once. This chain joins TRBV5-8 and TRBJ2-1; 9 nucleotides match TRBD2. Germline values: CDR1 SGHTS, CDR2 YDEGEE. The V segment lost 3 bases and the J segment 7 bases; nucleotides outside the gene matches: 5. This CDR3 has 14 residues. For the CDR3, the DNA is TGTGCCAGCAGCTCGCGGACTAGCGCGAATGAGCAGTTCTTC. It specifies CASSSRTSANEQFF.

The chain links TRBV20-1 to TRBJ2-1; D is unclear. V dropped 3 bases and J dropped 2 bases, with 17 bases sitting between them. Per the germline V gene, CDR1 is DFQATT and CDR2 is SNEGSKA (reference sequence). CDR3 length equals 16 residues. The CDR3 is CSASDPAARTYNEQFF. CDR3 DNA: TGCAGTGCTAGTGATCCCGCAGCGCGAACCTACAATGAGCAGTTCTTC.

This chain joins TRBV19 and TRBJ2-7; the D is unclear. The V gene's germline CDR1 is LNHDA and CDR2 SQIVND (reference sequence). Trimming removed 3 bases at V and 3 bases at J, with 15 bases between. The CDR3 is 15 residues long. The DNA of the CDR3 is TGTGCCAGTAGTATTTCCGGTTATAGTATCTACGAGCAGTACTTC. It specifies CASSISGYSIYEQYF. The full variable domain, with the rest looked up from reference TRBV19 and TRBJ2-7, is DGGITQSPKYLFRKEGQNVTLSCEQNLNHDAMYWYRQDPGQGLRLIYYSQIVNDFQKGDIAEGYSVSREKKESFPLTVTSAQKNPTAFYLCASSISGYSIYEQYFGPGTRLTVT.

This clone was detected once. This chain connects TRBV28 to TRBJ1-3, with 7 positions matching TRBD1. The CDR3 covers 14 residues. The germline gives CDR1 MDHEN, CDR2 SYDVKM. Losses at the gene ends were 5 bases for V and 4 bases for J; bases not matched to a gene: 5. The CDR3 nucleotides read TGTGCCAGCAGTCCCGGGACAGTCGGAAACACCATATATTTT. This translates into CASSPGTVGNTIYF.

The V and J genes are TRBV30 and TRBJ1-2, with D maybe TRBD1 (5 bases). CDR3 length: 14 residues. Trimming took 4 bases from V and 6 from J, leaving 18 bases between them. Germline V gene sequence: CDR1 GTSNPN, CDR2 SVGIG (reference sequence). The chain's CDR3 is CAWNGPWDGDGYTF. For the CDR3, the DNA is TGTGCCTGGAATGGCCCCTGGGACGGGGATGGCTACACCTTC. The complete variable domain, with remaining parts taken from reference TRBV30 and TRBJ1-2, reads SQTIHQWPATLVQPVGSPLSLECTVEGTSNPNLYWYRQAAGRGLQLLFYSVGIGQISSEVPQNLSASRPQDRQFILSSKKLLLSDSGFYLCAWNGPWDGDGYTFGSGTRLTVV.

V gene TRBV28 combines with J gene TRBJ1-2; D remains unclear. Germline CDR1 is MDHEN and CDR2 is SYDVKM. Trimming shortened V by 10 bases and J by 9 bases, and 9 bases separated the two germline ends. The CDR3 length is 9 residues. The CDR3 loop is CATGPSYTF. In nucleotides, the CDR3 is TGTGCCACCGGGCCGAGCTACACCTTC.

The chain carries TRBV5-4 and TRBJ2-5; D perhaps matches TRBD2 (6 bases). Trimming stripped 3 bases from V and 5 bases from J, with 20 bases between. Germline lookup yields CDR1 SGHNT and CDR2 YYREEE (reference sequence). CDR3 length: 16 amino acids. The CDR3 loop is CASSSSGTPRRETQYF. CDR3 DNA: TGTGCCAGCAGCTCGTCCGGGACTCCCCGACGGGAGACCCAGTACTTC. Variable domain in full (rest from reference TRBV5-4 and TRBJ2-5): ETGVTQSPTHLIKTRGQQVTLRCSSQSGHNTVSWYQQALGQGPQFIFQYYREEENGRGNFPPRFSGLQFPNYSSELNVNALELDDSALYLCASSSSGTPRRETQYFGPGTRLLVL.

This chain links TRBV25-1 with TRBJ1-5, with D maybe TRBD1 (6 bases). Germline V gene lookup returns CDR1 MGHDK and CDR2 SYGVNS. This CDR3 comprises 12 residues. V shed 6 bases and J shed 4 bases, with 7 bases lying between them. The CDR3 DNA is TGTGCCAGCAGAGGACAGAATCAGCCCCAGCATTTT. Residues: CASRGQNQPQHF.

DNA of the CDR3: TGTGCCAGCAGCCAGGTAGGACTAGGGGGCTACGAGCAGTACTTC. Its translation: CASSQVGLGGYEQYF. This chain uses TRBV3-1 (or the pseudogene TRBV3-2) with TRBJ2-7, with a possible D match to TRBD2 (7 bases). Germline loops: CDR1 LGHDT, CDR2 YNNKEL (reference sequence). V gave up 3 bases and J gave up 3 bases, with 15 bases separating them. This CDR3 is 15 amino acids long.

This sequence joins TRBV11-2 and TRBJ2-7; D may be TRBD1 (5 bases). V lost 5 bases and J 5 bases, leaving 10 bases between the germline ends. Germline CDR1 and CDR2: SGHAT and FQNNGV. The CDR3 is made up of 12 amino acids. DNA for the CDR3: TGTGCCAGCAGCCTACTCAGGGACGAGCAGTACTTC. The encoded protein is CASSLLRDEQYF.

The chain employs TRBV4-1 and TRBJ2-5; 11 bases fit TRBD2. Germline assignment: CDR1 MGHRA and CDR2 YSYEKL. The CDR3 runs to 18 residues. The V gene end was trimmed by 4 bases and the J gene end by 5 bases; junction bases not matched to a gene: 15. The CDR3: CASSRVTITSGSSETQYF. The CDR3 DNA reads as TGCGCCAGCAGCCGGGTAACCATAACTAGCGGGAGTTCTGAGACCCAGTACTTC.